The rows below give T cell receptor beta chains drawn from one sample of a study of post-analysis software for immune sequencing data. One entry per CDR3 protein, called by TCRdb with MiXCR from the PCR reads. The sample holds approximately 350,000 distinct CDR3 sequences, approximately 33% seen once. Material: blood. These receptors came from a girl aged 10-17 years with multiple sclerosis. Both conserved end residues are part of each CDR3. Fields, in order: D gene, clone size, V gene, J gene, CDR3 protein, CDR3 DNA. D genes are given only for firm matches. Only some rows state a clone size, as once, few, many or a class for expanded clones.

>NA|NA|TRBV4-1|TRBJ2-2
CASSLWGLRDTGELFF
TGCGCCAGCAGCCTCTGGGGACTGAGGGACACCGGGGAGCTGTTTTTT
>NA|NA|TRBV7-2|TRBJ2-7
CASSQLDRPPYEQYF
TGTGCCAGCAGCCAACTCGACAGGCCCCCTTACGAGCAGTACTTC
>NA|few|TRBV7-9|TRBJ2-1
CASSHETAKPYNEQFF
TGTGCCAGCAGCCATGAAACGGCCAAACCCTACAATGAGCAGTTCTTC
>NA|NA|TRBV21-1|TRBJ2-4
CASSKIRTRVKNIQYF
TGTGCCAGCAGCAAAATCCGTACCCGGGTCAAAAACATTCAGTACTTC
>NA|few|TRBV29-1|TRBJ2-5
CSVVWVREETQYF
TGCAGCGTTGTATGGGTTCGCGAAGAGACCCAGTACTTC
>NA|NA|TRBV5-5|TRBJ2-7
CASSLVGTLPHEQYF
TGTGCCAGCAGCTTGGTTGGGACACTTCCACACGAGCAGTACTTC
>TRBD1|few|TRBV29-1|TRBJ1-4
CSVGDRDPTNEKLFF
TGCAGCGTGGGGGACAGGGACCCAACTAATGAAAAACTGTTTTTT
>TRBD1|NA|TRBV7-9|TRBJ2-5
CASSPQTGEVETQYF
TGTGCCAGCAGCCCCCAGACAGGGGAGGTAGAGACCCAGTACTTC
>NA|many|TRBV24-1|TRBJ1-4
CATSDSSGLFGTYEKLFF
TGTGCCACCAGTGATTCCTCGGGACTCTTTGGAACCTATGAAAAACTGTTTTTT
>NA|NA|TRBV20-1|TRBJ1-1
CSAGRQNMNTEAFF
TGCAGTGCTGGAAGACAGAACATGAACACTGAAGCTTTCTTT
>NA|few|TRBV7-9|TRBJ2-3
CASSAPHEDTQYF
TGTGCCAGCAGCGCCCCACATGAGGATACGCAGTATTTT
>TRBD2|NA|TRBV5-1|TRBJ2-7
CASSLYGGNDEQYF
TGCGCCAGCAGCTTGTACGGGGGGAACGACGAACAGTACTTC
>NA|once|TRBV2|TRBJ2-1
CASSQTPPGPINLNYNEQFF
TGTGCCAGCAGTCAAACCCCCCCGGGACCGATAAATCTAAACTACAATGAGCAGTTCTTC
>TRBD2|few|TRBV12-3/TRBV12-4|TRBJ2-5
CASTVGGLGETQYF
TGTGCCAGCACCGTCGGGGGGTTAGGAGAGACCCAGTACTTC
>NA|NA|TRBV7-2|TRBJ1-2
CVSSPSWRQVLYTF
TGTGTCAGCAGCCCCAGTTGGCGGCAGGTCCTATACACCTTC
>TRBD2|few|TRBV7-9|TRBJ2-1
CASSSGGGDWGEQFF
TGTGCCAGCAGCTCCGGCGGGGGGGACTGGGGTGAGCAGTTCTTC
>NA|NA|TRBV10-2|TRBJ2-7
CASSYHRSEQYF
TGTGCCAGCAGTTACCATCGGTCCGAGCAGTACTTC
>NA|many|TRBV4-1|TRBJ2-7
CASSQALGSHLEYEQYF
TGCGCCAGCAGCCAAGCTTTAGGCAGCCATTTGGAATACGAGCAGTACTTC
>NA|many|TRBV2|TRBJ2-4
CASSLAKNIQYF
TGTGCCAGCAGCTTAGCTAAAAACATTCAGTACTTC
>TRBD2|few|TRBV18|TRBJ2-1
CASSPPGGGNEQFF
TGTGCCAGCTCACCGCCGGGGGGTGGCAATGAGCAGTTCTTC
>NA|NA|TRBV5-5|TRBJ1-2
CASSLDDGGYTF
TGTGCCAGCAGCTTGGACGATGGGGGCTACACCTTC
>NA|many|TRBV20-1|TRBJ1-2
CRAQGEGRGYTF
TGCAGGGCCCAGGGTGAGGGAAGGGGCTACACCTTC
>NA|few|TRBV28|TRBJ2-3
CASSLWTASTDTQYF
TGTGCCAGCAGTTTGTGGACAGCTAGCACAGATACGCAGTATTTT
>TRBD2|NA|TRBV13|TRBJ2-3
CASSAPWAGGTDTQYF
TGTGCCAGCAGCGCCCCTTGGGCGGGGGGAACAGATACGCAGTATTTT
>TRBD2|NA|TRBV6-2/TRBV6-3|TRBJ2-7
CASSPPFTGGTNAYEQYF
TGTGCCAGCAGTCCGCCCTTCACGGGGGGGACGAATGCCTACGAGCAGTACTTC
>TRBD1|NA|TRBV7-9|TRBJ1-1
CASILDPGGTEAFF
TGTGCCAGCATCTTAGATCCAGGGGGGACTGAAGCTTTCTTT
>NA|few|TRBV20-1|TRBJ2-6
CSAGGSGANVLTF
TGCAGTGCAGGGGGCTCTGGGGCCAACGTCCTGACTTTC
>NA|few|TRBV6-2/TRBV6-3|TRBJ1-4
CASNNRDSTNEKLFF
TGTGCCAGCAATAACAGGGATTCGACTAATGAAAAACTGTTTTTT
>NA|NA|TRBV27|TRBJ1-6
CASSFGFDSPLHF
TGTGCCAGCAGTTTCGGGTTCGACTCACCCCTCCACTTT
>NA|NA|TRBV27|TRBJ2-1
CASRTGWGSYNEQFF
TGTGCCAGCAGGACTGGATGGGGCTCCTACAATGAGCAGTTCTTC
>NA|NA|TRBV6-5|TRBJ2-1
CASSYSDVGGQYNEQFF
TGTGCCAGCAGTTACTCGGACGTCGGGGGGCAATACAATGAGCAGTTCTTC
>TRBD1|few|TRBV5-1|TRBJ2-1
CASSFRTGVSNEQFF
TGCGCCAGCAGCTTTCGGACAGGGGTCTCCAATGAGCAGTTCTTC
>NA|NA|TRBV4-1|TRBJ2-3
CASSQEGHIVTQYF
TGCGCCAGCAGCCAAGAGGGGCACATAGTTACGCAGTATTTT
>TRBD1|NA|TRBV5-6|TRBJ2-7
CASSLDRGRLHEQYF
TGCGCCAGCAGCTTGGACAGGGGGCGGTTGCACGAGCAGTACTTC
>TRBD1|NA|TRBV11-2|TRBJ1-5
CADSRGTDQPQHF
TGTGCCGACAGCCGCGGGACAGATCAGCCCCAGCATTTT
>NA|NA|TRBV7-9|TRBJ2-1
CASSRDRGVAYNEQFF
TGTGCCAGCAGCCGAGATAGGGGGGTCGCATACAATGAGCAGTTCTTC
>TRBD1|few|TRBV20-1|TRBJ1-2
CSARDRGLFLYGYTF
TGCAGTGCTAGAGACAGGGGGCTCTTTTTGTATGGCTACACCTTC
>TRBD1|NA|TRBV20-1|TRBJ2-7
CSAREMTGGNYEQYF
TGCAGTGCTAGAGAGATGACAGGGGGTAACTACGAGCAGTACTTC
>TRBD2|few|TRBV11-2|TRBJ2-1
CASSPRLAVYNEQFF
TGTGCCAGCAGCCCGCGACTAGCGGTTTACAATGAGCAGTTCTTC
>NA|NA|TRBV5-5|TRBJ1-6
CASSLTDSSSSYNSPLHF
TGTGCCAGCAGCTTGACGGACTCCTCAAGCTCCTATAATTCACCCCTCCACTTT
>NA|NA|TRBV7-2|TRBJ2-3
CASSLYVAAREDTQYF
TGTGCCAGCAGCTTATATGTAGCGGCCCGAGAAGATACGCAGTATTTT
>NA|NA|TRBV15|TRBJ1-2
CATSRDRRGYTF
TGTGCCACCAGCAGAGATAGGAGAGGCTACACCTTC
>NA|few|TRBV7-2|TRBJ2-3
CASSLSYSGFDTQYF
TGTGCCAGCAGCTTATCTTATTCGGGTTTTGATACGCAGTATTTT
>NA|few|TRBV4-2|TRBJ1-2
CASSPLQGHGYTF
TGTGCCAGCAGCCCACTCCAGGGGCATGGCTACACCTTC
>NA|NA|TRBV29-1|TRBJ1-4
CSVEEGGGEKLFF
TGCAGCGTTGAAGAGGGGGGGGGTGAAAAACTGTTTTTT
>NA|NA|TRBV7-3|TRBJ2-3
CASSSGLASTSTDTQYF
TGTGCCAGCAGCTCGGGACTGGCTAGTACTAGCACAGATACGCAGTATTTT